The source of this T cell receptor (beta chain) is a study of CD4 and CD8 cells across lung adenocarcinoma regions. Donors had localized lung adenocarcinoma, a non-small cell lung cancer. TCRdb called the PCR reads again in MiXCR, with one record for every CDR3 protein. The table shows roughly 25,000 distinct CDR3 sequences, with roughly half occurring only once. The CDR3 has 15 residues. The germline gives CDR1 MNHEY, CDR2 SVGAGI. The germline V and J ends were trimmed by 2 bases and 0 bases, with 8 bases remaining between them. There are many counts of this clonotype. The chain joins TRBV6-5 to TRBJ1-3; D possibly corresponds to TRBD1 (6 bases). The clonotype was recovered from a male donor with lung adenocarcinoma. The CD4 and CD8 labels of this study may be unreliable. Specimen: CD4+ T cells from the center of a lung tumor. CDR3 sequence reads: CASSYRGGSGNTIYF. The CDR3 nucleotides read TGTGCCAGCAGTTACCGAGGGGGCTCTGGAAACACCATATATTTT.